The present T cell receptor (beta chain) was sequenced within a study of T cell repertoires and HLA-DP antigens. This clone appeared a single time. Its antigen remains unknown. CDR3 length equals 15 residues. In germline, CDR1 is SGHNT, CDR2 YYREEE (reference sequence). V dropped 4 bases and J dropped 4 bases, with 17 bases sitting between them. The method was immunoSEQ multiplex PCR; TCRdb's version includes in-frame clones alone and lacks a portion of them. The profile covers fewer than 95,000 clones, with around 86% appearing a single time and 1.7% taken by the ten largest. The chain links TRBV5-4 to TRBJ1-2, with D possibly being TRBD1 (5 bases). The specimen was CD4+ T cells from PBMCs. This receptor was taken from a middle-aged man in good health and CMV-seronegative. CDR3 bases: TGTGCCAGCAGCCAAGCGGGGGTGGAAGGCTATGGCTACACCTTC. It encodes CASSQAGVEGYGYTF.